Below, 25 T cell receptor beta chains from the same sample are listed, as sequenced in a study of CD8 T cells in Susac syndrome. An amount of RNA that ranged from roughly 0.5 to 1 ug was reverse transcribed with random hexamers. TCRdb fed the immunoSEQ multiplex PCR reads into MiXCR, producing one record per CDR3 protein. In the table there are just over 150,000 distinct CDR3 sequences, roughly 96% of which are singletons. The sample consisted of CD4+ T cells from PBMCs. The origin of the receptors is a human donor with Susac syndrome.

This chain links TRBV5-1 with TRBJ2-5; perhaps TRBD2 as D (7 bases). Germline loops: CDR1 SGHRS, CDR2 YFSETQ. The V end was cut by 3 bases, the J end by 6 bases, with 9 bases between. The CDR3 has 12 residues. Here the CDR3 reads CASSSGGQTQYF. CDR3 in DNA: TGCGCCAGCAGCTCCGGGGGGCAGACCCAGTACTTC.

The V call is TRBV18, the J call TRBJ1-2, with D possibly being TRBD1 (5 bases). The ends were cut back, 0 bases at V and 6 bases at J, with 20 bases in the middle. Looked up from germline, CDR1 is KGHSH and CDR2 is LQKENI. This CDR3 is 17 amino acids long. The CDR3 sequence: CASSPPNTSPGLNGYTF. The CDR3, as DNA: TGTGCCAGCTCACCACCTAATACTTCTCCAGGGCTTAATGGCTACACCTTC.

The chain joins TRBV29-1 to TRBJ2-1; D perhaps matches TRBD1 (6 bases). This CDR3 is built from 13 residues. Germline values: CDR1 SQVTM, CDR2 ANQGSEA. Trimming removed 6 bases from V and 10 bases from J, with 19 bases in between. The CDR3 region is CSVGAGAPKEQFF. DNA for the CDR3: TGCAGCGTGGGGGCTGGCGCCCCCAAGGAGCAGTTCTTC.

The J gene is TRBJ1-2, the V gene TRBV3-1; D gene uncertain. Germline loops: CDR1 LGHDT, CDR2 YNNKEL (reference sequence). This CDR3 is 16 amino acids long. V lost 0 bases and J lost 1, with 12 bases in between. The CDR3 bases are TGTGCCAGCAGCCAAGACTCCCACGGGGTTAACTATGGCTACACCTTC. This codes for CASSQDSHGVNYGYTF.

This clonotype was detected only once. This chain uses TRBV9 with TRBJ2-5, with D possibly matching TRBD2 (5 bases). The germline V and J ends were trimmed by 4 bases and 3 bases, with 13 bases remaining between them. The CDR3 totals 14 residues. From germline, CDR1 is SGDLS and CDR2 YYNGEE. The CDR3 reads CASSSGLRKETQYF. The CDR3 DNA is TGTGCCAGCAGCTCCGGACTCAGGAAAGAGACCCAGTACTTC.

This clonotype has just a few counts. The V call is TRBV5-6, the J call TRBJ1-1, with no clear D. Trimming removed 0 bases at V and 0 bases at J, with 3 bases between. Germline V gene lookup returns CDR1 SGHDT and CDR2 YYEEEE. The CDR3 spans 13 residues. The CDR3 DNA follows: TGTGCCAGCAGCTTGGAGTTGAACACTGAAGCTTTCTTT. It yields the protein CASSLELNTEAFF.

The J gene is TRBJ1-3, the V gene TRBV5-6; D ambiguous. The CDR3 runs to 13 residues. Germline assignment: CDR1 SGHDT and CDR2 YYEEEE. Between the trimmed V and J ends, which lost 0 bases and 4 bases, there was a span of 5 bases. This chain's CDR3 is CASSLVQGNTIYF. CDR3 bases: TGTGCCAGCAGCTTGGTGCAGGGAAACACCATATATTTT.

The chain carries TRBV5-4 and TRBJ1-1, with D perhaps matching TRBD1 (5 bases). CDR1 and CDR2 from the germline V gene are SGHNT and YYREEE (reference sequence). V was cut by 4 bases and J by 4 bases, with 14 bases left in between. The CDR3 is 14 amino acids. The CDR3 loop reads CASSPRGSGTEAFF. The CDR3 DNA reads TGTGCCAGCAGCCCGAGGGGCTCGGGCACTGAAGCTTTCTTT.

Turning to this clonotype: At one of its ends the junction is not consistent with the germline gene, which may arise from a read error. Here the CDR3 reads CSARAVATDTQYF. As DNA, the CDR3 is TGCAGTGCCAGAGCCGTCGCAACAGATACGCAGTATTTT. The chain recombines TRBV20-1 with TRBJ2-3; no definite D call. The CDR3 has 13 residues. Germline CDR1 DFQATT, CDR2 SNEGSKA (reference sequence).

The V gene is TRBV13, the J gene TRBJ2-4, with D possibly being TRBD1 or TRBD2 (6 bases each). Germline CDR1 is PRHDT and CDR2 is FYEKMQ (reference sequence). The CDR3 has 13 amino acids. Trimming removed 6 bases from V and 7 bases from J, with 13 bases in between. The CDR3 nucleotides are TGTGCCAGCAGTTCGAGGGGGGCCAACATTCAGTACTTC. This encodes CASSSRGANIQYF.

This rearrangement joins TRBV6-1 to TRBJ2-6, with a tentative D call TRBD2 (6 bases). The CDR3 spans 16 residues. The germline V gene encodes CDR1 MNHNS and CDR2 SASEGT. The V gene lost 6 bases and the J gene lost 0 bases, with 12 bases spanning the gap. The CDR3 spells CASSTGLSSGANVLTF. CDR3 sequence (DNA): TGTGCCAGCAGCACGGGACTGAGCTCTGGGGCCAACGTCCTGACTTTC.

This clonotype was seen a single time. The chain links TRBV6-5 to TRBJ1-1, with a possible D match to TRBD1 (6 bases). Per germline, CDR1 MNHEY and CDR2 SVGAGI. The CDR3 has 15 amino acids. The V and J ends lost 8 bases and 6 bases respectively, with 22 bases between them. Here the CDR3 reads CASETRGGASPEAFF. CDR3 coding DNA: TGTGCCAGCGAAACCCGAGGGGGGGCGAGTCCTGAAGCTTTCTTT.

The chain is built from TRBV2 and TRBJ2-5; D uncertain. V lost 9 bases, J lost 2 bases, and 4 bases lay in between. The CDR3 totals 10 residues. From germline, CDR1 is SNHLY and CDR2 FYNNEI. The CDR3 region has the DNA TGTGCCAGTGCACAAGAGACCCAGTACTTC. Amino acids: CASAQETQYF.

The chain employs TRBV5-1 and TRBJ2-3, with D possibly being TRBD1 or TRBD2 (5 bases each). CDR3 length: 15 residues. The V gene's germline CDR1 is SGHRS and CDR2 YFSETQ. Trimming took 5 bases from V and 1 from J, leaving 14 bases between them. For the CDR3, the DNA is TGCGCCAGCAGTCGGGACCGGCCGGGCACAGATACGCAGTATTTT. It yields the protein CASSRDRPGTDTQYF.

The gene calls are TRBV5-8 and TRBJ1-6; D perhaps matches TRBD1 (6 bases). The ends were cut back, 3 bases at V and 7 bases at J, with 11 bases in the middle. The CDR3 runs to 14 residues. Germline loops: CDR1 SGHTS, CDR2 YDEGEE. CDR3 in amino acids: CASSSGQKNSPLHF. In nucleotides, the CDR3 is TGTGCCAGCAGCTCCGGACAGAAGAATTCACCCCTCCACTTT.

V is TRBV20-1 and J is TRBJ2-1; no firm D call. Germline V gives CDR1 DFQATT, CDR2 SNEGSKA (reference sequence). Trimming pared 3 bases from V and 8 bases from J, leaving 11 bases between. The length of the CDR3 is 12 residues. The CDR3: CSASRLRDEQFF. In DNA, the CDR3 is TGCAGTGCTAGCCGTCTCCGGGATGAGCAGTTCTTC.

V and J are TRBV9 and TRBJ1-1; TRBD1 agrees at 9 bases. The germline CDR1 and CDR2 sequences are SGDLS and YYNGEE. The CDR3 runs to 14 residues. Germline trimming cut 4 bases from V and 9 bases from J; bases unmatched to any gene: 10. In nucleotides, the CDR3 is TGTGCCAGCAGCTCAAGAACCGGGACAGGGAAAGCTTTCTTT. Its protein is CASSSRTGTGKAFF.

This clonotype appeared a few times. The gene calls are TRBV9 and TRBJ2-3, with a weak D call TRBD2 (6 bases). The CDR3 loop spans 15 amino acids. Trimming took off 3 bases at V and 4 bases at J, with 15 bases between the two ends. The V gene's germline CDR1 is SGDLS and CDR2 YYNGEE. The CDR3: CASSAMLSGSDTQYF. The CDR3 DNA is TGTGCCAGCAGCGCCATGCTTAGCGGATCAGATACGCAGTATTTT.

The genes are TRBV12-5 and TRBJ2-1; TRBD1 aligns across 9 bases. CDR1 and CDR2 (germline): LGHNT, FRNRAP. This CDR3 is built from 15 residues. V shed 6 bases and J 1 base; nucleotides not matched to a gene: 4. CDR3 sequence: CASGKGQGSYNEQFF. The CDR3 bases are TGTGCTAGTGGGAAAGGACAGGGGTCCTACAATGAGCAGTTCTTC.

This chain connects TRBV20-1 to TRBJ1-2, with TRBD1 identical over 9 bases. Germline CDR1 is DFQATT and CDR2 is SNEGSKA (reference sequence). This CDR3 has 12 amino acids. V lost 8 bases, J lost 7 bases, and 8 bases stayed unmatched. CDR3 coding DNA: TGCAGTACCTCCACAGGGGGCCGTGGCTACACCTTC. This sequence encodes CSTSTGGRGYTF.

The CDR3 reads CSVENPRGREGYTF. Written as DNA, the CDR3 is TGCAGCGTTGAAAACCCTAGGGGGCGTGAGGGCTACACCTTC. V gene TRBV29-1 combines with J gene TRBJ1-2; 7 bases are shared with TRBD1. CDR1 SQVTM and CDR2 ANQGSEA come from the germline V gene. The V segment lost 2 bases and the J segment 8 bases; nucleotides outside the gene matches: 11. The CDR3 spans 14 residues.

The V gene is TRBV12-2, the J gene TRBJ2-5; the table calls TRBD2, which could not be checked here. TRBV12-2 corresponds to a pseudogene. The CDR3 totals 16 residues. The CDR3 here is CASRLVTAEYQETQYF. CDR3 bases: TGTGCAAGTCGCTTAGTTACAGCGGAGTACCAAGAGACCCAGTACTTC.

The chain has TRBV7-3 and TRBJ2-2; the D gene is possibly TRBD1 (6 bases). Germline lookup yields CDR1 SGHTA and CDR2 FQGTGA. The CDR3 sequence is 17 residues long. V was shortened by 5 bases and J by 1 base, with 17 bases between the two germline ends. The CDR3 region is CASSRDPGHLNTGELFF. CDR3 DNA: TGTGCCAGCAGCCGCGACCCGGGACACTTGAACACCGGGGAGCTGTTTTTT.

The rearrangement joins TRBV20-1 to TRBJ2-7; D is perhaps TRBD2 (6 bases). This CDR3 is 16 amino acids long. Germline CDR1 reads DFQATT; CDR2 reads SNEGSKA (reference sequence). V lost 0 bases and J lost 0, with 15 bases in between. This chain's CDR3 is CSARDRVAGSSYEQYF. The DNA of the CDR3 is TGCAGTGCTAGAGATCGTGTGGCGGGGAGCTCCTACGAGCAGTACTTC.

The chain combines TRBV4-3 with TRBJ2-1, with D perhaps being TRBD1 or TRBD2 (5 bases each). V was trimmed by 1 base and J by 5 bases, leaving 9 bases between them. This CDR3 region has 14 residues. From germline, CDR1 is LGHNA and CDR2 YSLEER. The CDR3 loop is CASSQVGGNNEQFF. The DNA for the CDR3 is TGCGCCAGCAGCCAAGTTGGGGGTAACAATGAGCAGTTCTTC.